One and the same sample provided the 28 T cell receptor beta chains below, sequenced in a study of blood T cell repertoires in COVID-19. The method was immunoSEQ multiplex PCR; TCRdb's version includes in-frame clones alone and lacks a portion of them. The sample has 210,000 or so clones, approximately 88% seen once. The specimen was PBMCs or T cells enriched from blood (not recorded which). The receptors shown here come from a woman aged 25 to 39 who had been exposed to COVID-19.

This chain uses TRBV11-2 with TRBJ2-5; 14 bases agree with TRBD2. The CDR3 loop spans 17 amino acids. CDR1 and CDR2 from the germline V gene are SGHAT and FQNNGV. V shed 5 bases and J 3 bases; nucleotides not matched to a gene: 8. The CDR3 loop reads CASSPLPGLAGEETQYF. The CDR3 region has the DNA TGTGCCAGCAGCCCCCTTCCGGGACTAGCGGGAGAAGAGACCCAGTACTTC.

This clone has just one count. The chain is built from TRBV9 and TRBJ2-2; D might be TRBD1 (5 bases). There are 14 residues in the CDR3. Germline V gene lookup returns CDR1 SGDLS and CDR2 YYNGEE. V was pared by 4 bases and J by 6 bases, with 13 bases between. CDR3 bases: TGTGCCAGCAGCCCCTTGACAGAATCCGGGGAGCTGTTTTTT. Its translation is CASSPLTESGELFF.

This chain joins TRBV2 and TRBJ1-2, with 7 nucleotides matching TRBD1. Germline V gene sequence: CDR1 SNHLY, CDR2 FYNNEI. With 0 bases clipped from V and 8 bases from J, the junction kept 3 bases outside the gene matches. This CDR3 is 13 amino acids long. This chain's CDR3 is CASSEAEGAGYTF. CDR3 in DNA: TGTGCCAGCAGTGAAGCTGAGGGGGCCGGCTACACCTTC.

The table lists this clone with a few counts. This chain connects TRBV28 to TRBJ2-7; 10 bases map to TRBD2. CDR1 and CDR2 from the germline V gene are MDHEN and SYDVKM. Trimming took 5 bases from V and 2 from J; bases not matched to a gene: 6. The CDR3 runs to 15 residues. In DNA form, the CDR3 reads TGTGCCAGCAGTACTCGGACTAGCGGTGCCTACGAGCAGTACTTC. Its protein product is CASSTRTSGAYEQYF.

The chain employs TRBV6-5 and TRBJ1-1, with TRBD1 as a possible D gene (5 bases). CDR1 MNHEY and CDR2 SVGAGI come from the germline V gene. The CDR3 has 12 residues. The germline V and J ends were trimmed by 4 bases and 8 bases, with 11 bases remaining between them. CDR3 bases: TGTGCCAGCAGTTCGCAGGGAAAGGAAGCTTTCTTT. Residues: CASSSQGKEAFF.

The chain uses TRBV19 and TRBJ1-1; no definite D call. This CDR3 is 13 amino acids long. Deletions cut 5 bases from V and 8 bases from J, with 15 bases between. Germline V gene data show CDR1 as LNHDA and CDR2 as SQIVND (reference sequence). For the CDR3, the DNA is TGTGCCAGTAGTTCGGTCTCGGGTATAGAAGCTTTCTTT. This codes for CASSSVSGIEAFF. Full variable domain (remainder filled in from reference TRBV19 and TRBJ1-1): DGGITQSPKYLFRKEGQNVTLSCEQNLNHDAMYWYRQDPGQGLRLIYYSQIVNDFQKGDIAEGYSVSREKKESFPLTVTSAQKNPTAFYLCASSSVSGIEAFFGQGTRLTVV.

The rearrangement uses TRBV7-3 and TRBJ2-3; 7 positions match TRBD1. CDR3 size: 15 residues. Unmatched junction bases numbered 11, after V lost 2 bases and J lost 9 bases. Looked up from germline, CDR1 is SGHTA and CDR2 is FQGTGA. CDR3 protein: CASSLERGRGTTQYF. The CDR3 DNA reads as TGTGCCAGCAGCTTAGAGAGGGGGCGAGGAACCACGCAGTATTTT.

The J gene is TRBJ1-4, the V gene TRBV3-1 (or the pseudogene TRBV3-2); perhaps TRBD1 as D (5 bases). V gave up 0 bases and J gave up 11 bases, with 16 bases separating them. This CDR3 is 15 amino acids long. Germline V CDR1 and CDR2: LGHDT, YNNKEL (reference sequence). In DNA form, the CDR3 reads TGTGCCAGCAGCCAAGAAGGACACGACCTCGGTAAACTGTTTTTT. Translation gives CASSQEGHDLGKLFF.

V is TRBV6-6 and J is TRBJ2-3; 10 nucleotides match TRBD2. After removal of 1 base from V and 5 bases from J, the junction contained 6 bases not matched to a gene. CDR3 length equals 16 residues. Per the germline V gene, CDR1 is MNHNY and CDR2 is SVGAGI (reference sequence). CDR3 nucleotides: TGTGCCAGCAGTTACTTCCTAGCGGGAGTTGTAGATACGCAGTATTTT. Translating gives CASSYFLAGVVDTQYF.

This clone was recorded a few times. The gene calls are TRBV4-1 and TRBJ2-1, with 7 bases fitting TRBD2. V trimming: 3 bases; J trimming: 5 bases; junction bases outside the gene matches: 13. CDR3 size: 17 residues. The germline gives CDR1 MGHRA, CDR2 YSYEKL. CDR3 in DNA: TGCGCCAGCAGCCAGCTCGACATGGGACTAATTAACAATGAGCAGTTCTTC. Its translation is CASSQLDMGLINNEQFF.

This rearrangement joins TRBV19 to TRBJ1-5, with 8 bases identical to TRBD1. Germline values: CDR1 LNHDA, CDR2 SQIVND (reference sequence). CDR3 length: 14 amino acids. Trimming at V came to 5 bases and at J to 8 bases, leaving 8 bases not matched to a gene. This chain's CDR3 is CASSLDRGQKPQHF. The CDR3, as DNA: TGTGCCAGTAGTCTCGACAGGGGTCAGAAGCCCCAGCATTTT.

The chain combines TRBV14 with TRBJ1-2; D is possibly TRBD1 (6 bases). The CDR3 contains 14 residues. Trimming took 1 base from V and 8 from J, leaving 14 bases between them. CDR1 is SGHDN, CDR2 FVKESK, per germline. The CDR3 spells CASSQGRAGVGYTF. The CDR3 nucleotides read TGTGCCAGCAGCCAAGGGCGGGCAGGGGTCGGCTACACCTTC. The entire variable domain, with the rest obtained from reference TRBV14 and TRBJ1-2, is as follows: EAGVTQFPSHSVIEKGQTVTLRCDPISGHDNLYWYRRVMGKEIKFLLHFVKESKQDESGMPNNRFLAERTGGTYSTLKVQPAELEDSGVYFCASSQGRAGVGYTFGSGTRLTVV.

This clone was seen only once. The chain joins TRBV7-9 to TRBJ2-7; a weak D match, TRBD1 (6 bases). Germline assignment: CDR1 SEHNR and CDR2 FQNEAQ (reference sequence). Deletions cut 5 bases from V and 1 base from J, with 12 bases between. The CDR3 extends over 14 amino acids. This CDR3 is CASSLMTGSYEQYF. CDR3 nucleotides: TGTGCCAGCAGCCTAATGACAGGTTCCTACGAGCAGTACTTC.

The chain carries TRBV6-5 and TRBJ2-7, with 9 bases aligning to TRBD2. CDR3 length: 15 amino acids. J lost 7 bases, V lost 8 bases, and 15 bases had no gene match. CDR1 and CDR2 (germline): MNHEY, SVGAGI. CDR3 DNA: TGTGCCAGCTGTCGAACGGTAGCGGGAGTAAGGGAGCAGTACTTC. Its translation is CASCRTVAGVREQYF.

This sequence joins TRBV2 and TRBJ2-3; the match to TRBD2 covers 7 bases. In germline, CDR1 is SNHLY, CDR2 FYNNEI. The CDR3 is 13 amino acids. The J segment lost 3 bases and the V segment lost 8 bases, leaving 5 bases of the junction unmatched. CDR3: CASLWEGTDTQYF. The CDR3 nucleotides are TGTGCCAGCTTGTGGGAGGGGACAGATACGCAGTATTTT.

The chain recombines TRBV24-1 with TRBJ2-3, with TRBD2 matching over 7 bases. The CDR3 has 16 residues. J gave up 5 bases and V 4 bases, and 11 bases lay outside the gene matches. Germline V gene sequence: CDR1 KGHDR, CDR2 SFDVKD. The CDR3 region is CATSDATAGVGDTQYF. CDR3 bases: TGTGCCACCAGTGACGCTACTGCGGGAGTGGGAGATACGCAGTATTTT.

V usage is TRBV19 and J usage is TRBJ1-5; 7 positions agree with TRBD1. The V gene end was trimmed by 3 bases and the J gene end by 3 bases; junction bases not matched to a gene: 8. This CDR3 spans 16 amino acids. Germline-derived CDR1 and CDR2 are LNHDA and SQIVND (reference sequence). DNA for the CDR3: TGTGCCAGTAGTATCCCGACAGGGAGCCTCAATCAGCCCCAGCATTTT. Protein product: CASSIPTGSLNQPQHF.

The V call is TRBV21-1, the J call TRBJ2-2; the DNA was not used to check the table's D call, TRBD1. TRBV21-1 represents a pseudogene. CDR3 length: 14 amino acids. In DNA form, the CDR3 reads TGTGCCAGCAGCAGCCCCAACGCAGCCGGGGAGCTGTTTTTT. It is translated as CASSSPNAAGELFF.

This clone was seen a few times. This chain uses TRBV6-4 with TRBJ2-1, with TRBD2 identical over 12 bases. Germline V gives CDR1 MRHNA, CDR2 SNTAGT. V gave up 0 bases and J gave up 7 bases; unmatched junction bases: 1. The CDR3 loop spans 15 amino acids. CDR3 sequence reads: CASSDSLAGGNEQFF. The CDR3 coding sequence is TGTGCCAGCAGTGACTCACTAGCGGGAGGAAATGAGCAGTTCTTC.

In DNA, the CDR3 is TGTGCCAGCAGCCGGGACACCCTAGGCGAGCAGTACTTC. It yields the protein CASSRDTLGEQYF. This sequence joins TRBV3-1 (or the pseudogene TRBV3-2) and TRBJ2-7; tentatively, D is TRBD1 (6 bases). The CDR3 totals 13 residues. V was shortened by 4 bases and J by 6 bases, with 13 bases between the two germline ends. Germline assignment: CDR1 LGHDT and CDR2 YNNKEL (reference sequence).

The gene calls are TRBV10-3 and TRBJ2-2, with 7 nucleotides matching TRBD1. V lost 10 bases and J lost 4; bases outside the gene matches: 6. From germline, CDR1 is ENHRY and CDR2 SYGVKD. The CDR3 has 13 residues. The CDR3 DNA is TGTGCCACCACAACAGGGGTCACCGGGGAGCTGTTTTTT. Translating gives CATTTGVTGELFF.

This chain joins TRBV9 and TRBJ2-7; 8 nucleotides align to TRBD2. This CDR3 is 14 amino acids long. Germline V gives CDR1 SGDLS, CDR2 YYNGEE. J lost 0 bases, V lost 4 bases, and 3 bases had no gene match. DNA for the CDR3: TGTGCCAGCAGCTTTAGCGGGACCTCCTACGAGCAGTACTTC. Its translation is CASSFSGTSYEQYF.

The chain carries TRBV2 and TRBJ1-1; D possibly corresponds to TRBD1 (6 bases). The ends were cut back, 6 bases at V and 7 bases at J, with 9 bases in the middle. The CDR3 is 11 amino acids. Germline CDR1 is SNHLY and CDR2 is FYNNEI. The CDR3 coding sequence is TGTGCCAGCAGAGGACAGCTTGAAGCTTTCTTT. It is translated as CASRGQLEAFF.

CDR3 region: CASSLAGRNTEAFF. The CDR3 DNA reads as TGCGCCAGCAGCTTGGCCGGGAGGAACACTGAAGCTTTCTTT. The V and J genes are TRBV5-1 and TRBJ1-1; D is ambiguous. Between the trimmed V and J ends, which lost 0 bases and 1 base, there was a span of 7 bases. The CDR3 extends over 14 amino acids. The germline V gene has CDR1 SGHRS and CDR2 YFSETQ.

The chain is built from TRBV12-5 and TRBJ1-1; TRBD1 aligns across 10 bases. The trim removed 6 bases at V and 3 bases at J, leaving 1 base unmatched. From germline, CDR1 is LGHNT and CDR2 FRNRAP. The CDR3 has 13 amino acids. The CDR3 is CASGGTGDTEAFF. CDR3 bases: TGTGCTAGTGGGGGGACAGGGGACACTGAAGCTTTCTTT. The full variable domain, its missing parts supplied by reference TRBV12-5 and TRBJ1-1, is DARVTQTPRHKVTEMGQEVTMRCQPILGHNTVFWYRQTMMQGLELLAYFRNRAPLDDSGMPKDRFSAEMPDATLATLKIQPSEPRDSAVYFCASGGTGDTEAFFGQGTRLTVV.

This clone was observed a few times. V and J are TRBV10-3 and TRBJ2-1; possible D gene TRBD2, 5 bases. The CDR3 has 14 amino acids. CDR1 is ENHRY and CDR2 is SYGVKD in the germline V gene. V shed 6 bases and J shed 0 bases, with 9 bases lying between them. The CDR3 bases are TGTGCCATCAGAAGCGGCGGCTCCTACAATGAGCAGTTCTTC. It is translated as CAIRSGGSYNEQFF.

This chain connects TRBV30 to TRBJ1-3, with 8 bases identical to TRBD1. The CDR3 loop spans 15 amino acids. V gave up 0 bases and J gave up 0 bases; unmatched junction bases: 1. The germline CDR1 and CDR2 sequences are GTSNPN and SVGIG (reference sequence). This chain's CDR3 is CAWSVTGGSGNTIYF. The CDR3 DNA follows: TGTGCCTGGAGTGTTACAGGGGGCTCTGGAAACACCATATATTTT.

The V call is TRBV9, the J call TRBJ2-3; 12 bases are a match to TRBD2. The CDR3 runs 19 residues. The germline CDR1 and CDR2 sequences are SGDLS and YYNGEE. J gave up 5 bases and V 3 bases, and 16 bases lay outside the gene matches. CDR3 coding DNA: TGTGCCAGCAGCGCAGCTAGCGGGAGGGCCCTAGGACTGGAAGATACGCAGTATTTT. Translating gives CASSAASGRALGLEDTQYF.